What follows describes a single T cell receptor (beta chain). Its target is not known. It was by 5'RACE template switching with UMIs that TCR beta cDNA was made. TCRdb processed the 5' RACE reads again and assigns one entry to each CDR3 protein, with no DNA. Recorded for this sample: under 600,000 distinct CDR3 sequences. Germline lookup yields CDR1 KGHDR and CDR2 SFDVKD. CDR3 length: 12 amino acids. The data were obtained in a study of T cells expressing NK-cell markers. Whole-study findings and limits: A handful of donors showed these clonotypes also leading the CD3+CD56-NKG2C+ fraction.

Sequenced input: blood T cells: a sorted CD56 or NKG2C T cell subset, CD4+ or CD8+ T cells, or bulk PBMC T cells (not recorded which). The source of this sequence is a woman aged 45-65 years in good health. The chain couples TRBV24-1 to TRBJ1-2. The CDR3 reads CAIHWYNYGYTF.